Presented here are 10 T cell receptor beta chains from one specimen sequenced in a study of CD8+CD57+ T cells in acquired aplastic anemia. CDR3 and TCR beta VDJ profiling relied on a genomic DNA template. One entry per CDR3 protein results from TCRdb running MiXCR on the reads. The data show approximately 180,000 distinct CDR3 sequences, with around 60% seen just once and about 42% held by the top ten. Patients included in sequencing had previously demonstrated CD8+CD57+ cell expansion by flow cytometry. The specimen was sorted CD4+, CD8+, or CD8+CD57+ T cells (not recorded which) from PBMCs. These receptors came from a human donor with aplastic anemia.

The J gene is TRBJ2-2, the V gene TRBV19; 9 bases are a match to TRBD1. Per the germline V gene, CDR1 is LNHDA and CDR2 is SQIVND (reference sequence). The CDR3 loop spans 14 amino acids. The V gene end was trimmed by 4 bases and the J gene end by 7 bases; junction bases not matched to a gene: 4. CDR3 sequence reads: CASSNRDRVGELFF. DNA for the CDR3: TGTGCCAGTAGTAACCGGGACAGGGTCGGGGAGCTGTTTTTT.

This clonotype was seen a handful of times. J is TRBJ2-1 and V is TRBV9, with a weak D call TRBD2 (5 bases). The CDR3 consists of 15 residues. V was cut by 3 bases and J by 8 bases, with 18 bases left in between. Germline lookup yields CDR1 SGDLS and CDR2 YYNGEE. CDR3 DNA sequence: TGTGCCAGCAGCGCGACCCCAATGATGGGAGATGAGCAGTTCTTC. Its translation: CASSATPMMGDEQFF.

The chain uses TRBV15 and TRBJ2-1, with D perhaps matching TRBD1 or TRBD2 (5 bases each). Germline values: CDR1 LNHNV, CDR2 YYDKDF (reference sequence). There are 16 residues in the CDR3. With 7 bases removed from V and 13 bases from J, the gap between germline ends came to 29 bases. In DNA, the CDR3 is TGTGCCACCAACCTAGCCCTAGAGGGGCTTGGAGAGACCCAGTTCTTC. Encoded protein: CATNLALEGLGETQFF. The full variable domain, its missing parts supplied by reference TRBV15 and TRBJ2-1, is DAMVIQNPRYQVTQFGKPVTLSCSQTLNHNVMYWYQQKSSQAPKLLFHYYDKDFNNEADTPDNFQSRRPNTSFCFLDIRSPGLGDTAMYLCATNLALEGLGETQFFGPGTRLTVL.

The V call is TRBV7-8, the J call TRBJ2-2; 10 bases are shared with TRBD2. The CDR3 covers 17 residues. Losses at the gene ends were 5 bases for V and 1 base for J; bases not matched to a gene: 7. Germline V gene data show CDR1 as SGHVS and CDR2 as FQNEAQ. CDR3 coding DNA: TGTGCCAGCAGCCCTACTAGCGGGGTGAAGAACACCGGGGAGCTGTTTTTT. This translates into CASSPTSGVKNTGELFF. Using reference TRBV7-8 and TRBJ2-2 for the parts outside the CDR3, the full variable domain is GAGVSQSPRYKVAKRGQDVALRCDPISGHVSLFWYQQALGQGPEFLTYFQNEAQLDKSGLPSDRFFAERPEGSVSTLKIQRTQQEDSAVYLCASSPTSGVKNTGELFFGEGSRLTVL.

The chain couples TRBV2 to TRBJ1-6; a weak D match, TRBD1 (6 bases). CDR3 length: 13 amino acids. Germline loops: CDR1 SNHLY, CDR2 FYNNEI. The germline V and J ends were trimmed by 4 bases and 10 bases, with 11 bases remaining between them. The CDR3, as DNA: TGTGCCAGCAGTGCAGGGGTTCGCTCACCCCTCCACTTT. Translated: CASSAGVRSPLHF.

This chain joins TRBV10-2 and TRBJ2-7, with 9 positions matching TRBD2. Germline lookup yields CDR1 WSHSY and CDR2 SAAADI. Trimming took 6 bases from V and 6 from J; bases not matched to a gene: 3. This CDR3 has 12 amino acids. The CDR3 DNA reads as TGCGCCAGCAGCGGGACTAGCTCCGAGCAGTACTTC. Amino acid sequence: CASSGTSSEQYF.

V usage is TRBV7-9 and J usage is TRBJ1-6; no clear D. The CDR3 totals 10 residues. Germline CDR1 and CDR2: SEHNR and FQNEAQ (reference sequence). V was shortened by 4 bases and J by 12 bases, with 4 bases between the two germline ends. CDR3 sequence (DNA): TGTGCCAGCAGCTGGATACCCCTCCACTTT. This codes for CASSWIPLHF. Complete variable domain (other parts from reference TRBV7-9 and TRBJ1-6): DTGVSQNPRHKITKRGQNVTFRCDPISEHNRLYWYRQTLGQGPEFLTYFQNEAQLEKSRLLSDRFSAERPKGSFSTLEIQRTEQGDSAMYLCASSWIPLHFGNGTRLTVT.

The chain carries TRBV2 and TRBJ2-6, with D unclear. The CDR3 length is 13 residues. Trimming took 11 bases from V and 0 from J, leaving 8 bases between them. Germline CDR1 is SNHLY and CDR2 is FYNNEI. DNA for the CDR3: TGTGCCGGATTCTACTCTGGGGCCAACGTCCTGACTTTC. Amino acid sequence: CAGFYSGANVLTF. Filled out from reference TRBV2 and TRBJ2-6, the complete variable domain reads EPEVTQTPSHQVTQMGQEVILRCVPISNHLYFYWYRQILGQKVEFLVSFYNNEISEKSEIFDDQFSVERPDGSNFTLKIRSTKLEDSAMYFCAGFYSGANVLTFGAGSRLTVL.

This clonotype has ten or more counts. This chain uses TRBV2 with TRBJ2-3; 12 bases align to TRBD2. V lost 3 bases to trimming and J lost 6 bases; unmatched junction nucleotides: 7. CDR1 and CDR2 (germline): SNHLY, FYNNEI. The CDR3 runs 16 residues. CDR3 amino acids: CASSDLTSGGTDTQYF. The CDR3, as DNA: TGTGCCAGCAGTGACCTGACTAGCGGGGGTACGGATACGCAGTATTTT.

This sequence joins TRBV15 and TRBJ2-1; D is possibly TRBD1 (5 bases). CDR3 size: 18 residues. V was clipped by 5 bases and J by 2 bases, with 22 bases between them. In germline, CDR1 is LNHNV, CDR2 YYDKDF (reference sequence). CDR3 in DNA: TGTGCCACCAGCTCCACCGGATGGGGCCGAATTACCTACAATGAGCAGTTCTTC. It specifies CATSSTGWGRITYNEQFF.